This TCR beta chain was recorded in a study of response to subunit inactivated influenza vaccine. CDR1 and CDR2 (germline): SGHAT, FQDESV (reference sequence). The V gene lost 5 bases and the J gene lost 0 bases, with 26 bases spanning the gap. CDR3 length equals 20 residues. TCRdb used MiXCR to reprocess the RT-PCR reads, holding one entry per CDR3 protein. The table shows 550,000 to 800,000 distinct CDR3 sequences, with about 15% occurring only once. The chain combines TRBV11-1 with TRBJ2-1; D gene uncertain. The sequence was obtained from a man in his fifties or sixties who received an inactivated influenza vaccine. This specimen consisted of PBMCs from blood, obtained less than 15 days before vaccination. The CDR3 spells CASSTAGIPPGPSSYNEQFF. The CDR3 DNA follows: TGTGCCAGCAGCACAGCCGGAATCCCGCCCGGACCGAGCTCCTACAATGAGCAGTTCTTC.